Given below is one T cell receptor beta chain in context. CDR3 length: 14 residues. Germline loops: CDR1 MDHEN, CDR2 SYDVKM. V was trimmed by 6 bases and J by 0 bases, leaving 11 bases between them. Each CDR3 protein is one row after TCRdb ran MiXCR on the reads. This table has some 130,000 distinct CDR3 sequences, 8% to 9% appearing once. This sample was included in a study of T cell repertoires in cytomegalovirus infection. Study overall: Signatures in public TCR beta sequences pointed to both CMV infection and matching HLA type.

The rearrangement uses TRBV28 and TRBJ1-1; maybe TRBD1 (5 bases). Sequenced input: PBMCs. The origin of this receptor is a human donor in good health (CMV status not recorded). Some clones in this sample may be carry-over from other donors' samples. CDR3 sequence (DNA): TGTGCCAGCAGCCCCGGGGGAATGAACACTGAAGCTTTCTTT. Translation: CASSPGGMNTEAFF. Supplemented by reference TRBV28 and TRBJ1-1, the full variable domain reads DVKVTQSSRYLVKRTGEKVFLECVQDMDHENMFWYRQDPGLGLRLIYFSYDVKMKEKGDIPEGYSVSREKKERFSLILESASTNQTSMYLCASSPGGMNTEAFFGQGTRLTVV.